The following is a TCR beta chain sequence with its context. The entry originates in a study of somatic mutations in cytotoxic T cells in rheumatoid arthritis. The data were produced by immunoSEQ multiplex PCR, yet TCRdb's version contains in-frame clones alone and is incomplete. The table lists about 4,800 clones, around 78% of them singletons. The CDR3 extends over 13 amino acids. V was pared by 3 bases and J by 9 bases, with 12 bases between. Germline V lookup: CDR1 MNHEY, CDR2 SVGAGI. This sequence originates from a man aged 40-49 years with rheumatoid arthritis. The chain couples TRBV6-5 to TRBJ2-1, with D hard to call. The sequenced sample was CD8+ T cells sorted from blood, obtained at a follow-up visit. CDR3 in amino acids: CASSYNAHGEQFF. In nucleotides, the CDR3 is TGTGCCAGCAGTTATAACGCTCACGGTGAGCAGTTCTTC.